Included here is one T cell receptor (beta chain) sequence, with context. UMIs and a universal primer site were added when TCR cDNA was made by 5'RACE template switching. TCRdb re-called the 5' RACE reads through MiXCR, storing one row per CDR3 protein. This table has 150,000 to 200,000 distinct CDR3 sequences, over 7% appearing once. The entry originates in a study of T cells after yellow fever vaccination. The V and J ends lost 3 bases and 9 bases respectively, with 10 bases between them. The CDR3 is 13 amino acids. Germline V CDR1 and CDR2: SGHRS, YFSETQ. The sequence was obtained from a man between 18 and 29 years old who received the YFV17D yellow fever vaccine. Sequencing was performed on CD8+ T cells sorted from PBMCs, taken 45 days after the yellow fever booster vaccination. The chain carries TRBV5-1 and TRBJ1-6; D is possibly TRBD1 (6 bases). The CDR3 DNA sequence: TGCGCCAGCAGCTCAAGGGGGATTTCACCCCTCCACTTT. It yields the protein CASSSRGISPLHF.